This T cell receptor beta chain came from a study of blood T cell repertoires in COVID-19. Study-level information: Samples taken during acute and convalescent COVID-19 were collected in the United States, Italy and Spain. The analysed material was cDNA or gDNA that came from T cells, B-cell-depleted T cells, or PBMCs.

Original data processing: Amplification of reference gene primers was used by the study to estimate nucleated cell counts. Sequencing was performed with immunoSEQ multiplex PCR; in TCRdb, only in-frame clones are kept and a portion is missing. The DNA was the basis for D and trimming; V, J and clone size are from that table. The sample gives 150,000 to 200,000 clones, roughly nine tenths of which show up once; 1.9% is in the top ten. This CDR3 is built from 13 residues. The V end lost 6 bases, the J end lost 4 bases, and 9 bases lay between the germline ends. This receptor was obtained from a man aged 18 to 29 who had recovered from COVID-19. The chain uses TRBV12-3 or TRBV12-4 and TRBJ2-2; D not resolved. Material: peripheral blood. In DNA form, the CDR3 reads TGTGCCAGCAGGTCTCAGTCCACCGGGGAGCTGTTTTTT. Protein product: CASRSQSTGELFF.